Reported below is one T cell receptor (beta chain). Its antigen is undetermined. V lost 3 bases and J 8 bases, leaving 8 bases between the germline ends. The CDR3 is made up of 12 amino acids. Germline values: CDR1 SGHTA, CDR2 FQGNSA. The data belong to a study of cytomegalovirus exposure and HLA in healthy donors. Overall study results and limits: According to a later analysis, donors in an Asian-associated ancestry cluster reportedly had fewer N-insertions than the approximately 730-donor mean.

Primers: 60 Vbeta forward and 13 Jbeta reverse. Sequenced by immunoSEQ multiplex PCR; TCRdb stores in-frame clones only, minus some. The sample has around 190,000 clones, approximately 85% seen once. Specimen: PBMCs. The chain is built from TRBV7-2 and TRBJ1-3; D ambiguous. This TCR was sampled from a woman aged 45 to 65 in good health and CMV-seronegative. In DNA form, the CDR3 reads TGTGCCAGCAGCTTGACACCCTACACCATATATTTT. It yields the protein CASSLTPYTIYF.